These 30 T cell receptor beta chains were all obtained from the same sample, sequenced in a study of blood T cell repertoires in COVID-19 (dated by TCRdb to 2019 to 2021). The library was obtained by the immunoSEQ multiplex PCR assay. The source is immuneACCESS, and TCRdb retained only in-frame sequences with V and J called. Part of the clones is not carried over; for the studies checked, unresolved V genes explain less than half of this, and the remainder is unexplained. Present in this sample are about 400,000 clones, roughly 87% of which were seen just once. In total, the top ten clones hold 2% to 2.5% of the sample. The sequencing input was PBMCs or T cells enriched from blood (not recorded which). These receptors all come from a middle-aged woman with acute COVID-19.

The chain employs TRBV27 and TRBJ1-1, with 7 bases aligning to TRBD1. V shed 6 bases, J shed 7 bases, and the junction held 8 bases outside the gene matches. Germline CDR1 is MNHEY and CDR2 is SMNVEV (reference sequence). The CDR3 has 13 residues. Here the CDR3 reads CASRGDRAHEAFF. CDR3 in DNA: TGTGCCAGCAGGGGTGACAGGGCCCATGAAGCTTTCTTT.

The gene calls are TRBV9 and TRBJ2-2; D gene unclear. CDR1 SGDLS and CDR2 YYNGEE come from the germline V gene. This CDR3 region has 12 residues. Trimming stripped 2 bases from V and 5 bases from J, with 4 bases between. The CDR3 sequence is CASSVYTGELFF. CDR3 in DNA: TGTGCCAGCAGCGTCTATACCGGGGAGCTGTTTTTT.

This chain connects TRBV7-9 to TRBJ1-4, with D possibly being TRBD1 (5 bases). This CDR3 is 15 amino acids long. CDR1 and CDR2 (germline): SEHNR, FQNEAQ (reference sequence). V lost 2 bases and J 5 bases, leaving 12 bases between the germline ends. The DNA of the CDR3 is TGTGCCAGCAGCTTAAGTCAGGGTGGCAATGAAAAACTGTTTTTT. Its translation is CASSLSQGGNEKLFF. The full variable domain, its missing parts supplied by reference TRBV7-9 and TRBJ1-4, is DTGVSQNPRHKITKRGQNVTFRCDPISEHNRLYWYRQTLGQGPEFLTYFQNEAQLEKSRLLSDRFSAERPKGSFSTLEIQRTEQGDSAMYLCASSLSQGGNEKLFFGSGTQLSVL.

The genes are TRBV7-2 and TRBJ2-6, with unresolved D. V dropped 3 bases and J dropped 0 bases, with 3 bases sitting between them. The CDR3 covers 14 residues. Germline CDR1 SGHTA, CDR2 FQGNSA. For the CDR3, the DNA is TGTGCCAGCAGCTTCTCCTCTGGGGCCAACGTCCTGACTTTC. Its protein product is CASSFSSGANVLTF.

This sequence joins TRBV2 and TRBJ1-1; no clear D gene. The CDR3 contains 13 residues. The V gene lost 2 bases and the J gene lost 6 bases, with 10 bases spanning the gap. CDR1 SNHLY and CDR2 FYNNEI come from the germline V gene. The CDR3 DNA reads TGTGCCAGCAGTGAATGGCCCCGATCTGAAGCTTTCTTT. It is translated as CASSEWPRSEAFF.

The chain links TRBV2 to TRBJ1-6; the D gene is possibly TRBD1 (6 bases). CDR3 length: 15 residues. Germline assignment: CDR1 SNHLY and CDR2 FYNNEI. V was pared by 7 bases and J by 4 bases, with 14 bases between. CDR3 DNA sequence: TGTGCCAGCATGGGCAGGGGCCTTTATAATTCACCCCTCCACTTT. Translating it yields CASMGRGLYNSPLHF.

The chain joins TRBV4-2 to TRBJ2-5; TRBD2 aligns across 15 bases. Per germline, CDR1 LGHNA and CDR2 YNFKEQ. The CDR3 has 19 amino acids. Germline trimming cut 0 bases from V and 2 bases from J; bases unmatched to any gene: 7. The CDR3 coding sequence is TGTGCCAGCAGCCAAGAAGTGGGACTAGCGGGGGGTAGACAAGAGACCCAGTACTTC. It codes for CASSQEVGLAGGRQETQYF.

This clone appeared a few times. The chain recombines TRBV19 with TRBJ1-2; 9 bases agree with TRBD1. CDR1 is LNHDA and CDR2 is SQIVND in the germline V gene (reference sequence). The CDR3 consists of 16 residues. Germline trimming cut 4 bases from V and 0 bases from J; bases unmatched to any gene: 6. CDR3 sequence reads: CASSNPGQGSNYGYTF. CDR3 in DNA: TGTGCCAGTAGTAACCCGGGACAGGGATCTAACTATGGCTACACCTTC.

In regard to this clone: In the same sample, other DNA sequences code for this CDR3. This chain connects TRBV6-5 to TRBJ1-2, with TRBD1 matching 7 bases. The CDR3 consists of 14 residues. Germline-derived CDR1 and CDR2 are MNHEY and SVGAGI. Germline trimming cut 4 bases from V and 1 base from J; bases unmatched to any gene: 3. In DNA, the CDR3 is TGTGCCAGCAGTTCCGACAGGGTTAACTATGGCTACACCTTC. This translates into CASSSDRVNYGYTF.

The V and J genes are TRBV12-5 and TRBJ1-2; possibly TRBD1 for D (6 bases). The V end was cut by 0 bases, the J end by 6 bases, with 11 bases between. Germline assignment: CDR1 LGHNT and CDR2 FRNRAP. This CDR3 contains 14 residues. The CDR3 region is CASGLVLQGDGYTF. DNA for the CDR3: TGTGCTAGTGGTTTGGTTCTACAGGGAGATGGCTACACCTTC. Full variable domain (remainder filled in from reference TRBV12-5 and TRBJ1-2): DARVTQTPRHKVTEMGQEVTMRCQPILGHNTVFWYRQTMMQGLELLAYFRNRAPLDDSGMPKDRFSAEMPDATLATLKIQPSEPRDSAVYFCASGLVLQGDGYTFGSGTRLTVV.

The chain recombines TRBV11-3 with TRBJ1-1, with TRBD1 identical over 8 bases. There are 12 residues in the CDR3. The V and J ends lost 4 bases and 6 bases, in that order; junction bases with no gene match: 1. Per germline, CDR1 SGHNT and CDR2 YENEEA. CDR3 sequence (DNA): TGTGCCAGCAGCTCGGACAGGGCTGAAGCTTTCTTT. The encoded protein is CASSSDRAEAFF. The variable domain in full, completed from reference TRBV11-3 and TRBJ1-1, reads EAGVVQSPRYKIIEKKQPVAFWCNPISGHNTLYWYLQNLGQGPELLIRYENEEAVDDSQLPKDRFSAERLKGVDSTLKIQPAELGDSAVYLCASSSDRAEAFFGQGTRLTVV.

This chain connects TRBV19 to TRBJ1-1; possibly TRBD1 for D (6 bases). Between the trimmed V and J ends, which lost 3 bases and 3 bases, there was a span of 11 bases. CDR1 LNHDA and CDR2 SQIVND come from the germline V gene (reference sequence). This CDR3 is built from 14 residues. The CDR3 DNA is TGTGCCAGTAGTATCCAGGGGCAGCACACTGAAGCTTTCTTT. As protein: CASSIQGQHTEAFF.

This clone appeared a single time. The chain carries TRBV21-1 and TRBJ2-5; TRBD1, as called in the table, went unchecked against the DNA. TRBV21-1 counts as a pseudogene. The CDR3 length is 16 residues. The CDR3 nucleotides read TGTGCCAGCAGCAAAACGGGACAGGGTATATTGGAGACCCAGTACTTC. Amino acid sequence: CASSKTGQGILETQYF.

The chain couples TRBV19 to TRBJ1-6; TRBD1 matches 8 bases. The CDR3 sequence is 16 residues long. Germline V CDR1 and CDR2: LNHDA, SQIVND (reference sequence). J lost 5 bases, V lost 4 bases, and 7 bases had no gene match. The CDR3 DNA is TGTGCCAGTAGTAGCCGACAGGGGTTCCATAATTCACCCCTCCACTTT. Protein product: CASSSRQGFHNSPLHF.

The chain is built from TRBV7-9 and TRBJ1-2; 9 positions match TRBD1. The V segment lost 4 bases and the J segment 8 bases; nucleotides outside the gene matches: 5. Per the germline V gene, CDR1 is SEHNR and CDR2 is FQNEAQ (reference sequence). The CDR3 is 13 amino acids. The CDR3 reads CASSSGQGKGYTF. CDR3 in DNA: TGTGCCAGCAGCTCGGGACAGGGAAAAGGCTACACCTTC. The complete variable domain, with remaining parts taken from reference TRBV7-9 and TRBJ1-2, reads DTGVSQNPRHKITKRGQNVTFRCDPISEHNRLYWYRQTLGQGPEFLTYFQNEAQLEKSRLLSDRFSAERPKGSFSTLEIQRTEQGDSAMYLCASSSGQGKGYTFGSGTRLTVV.

Turning to this clone: Other DNA sequences in this specimen translate into the identical CDR3. The chain has TRBV5-1 and TRBJ1-4; D gene ambiguous. Germline CDR1 reads SGHRS; CDR2 reads YFSETQ. V gave up 4 bases and J gave up 2 bases, with 12 bases separating them. The CDR3 totals 15 residues. Written as DNA, the CDR3 is TGCGCCAGCAGCCTCGAGGGATCCACTAATGAAAAACTGTTTTTT. This encodes CASSLEGSTNEKLFF.

The gene calls are TRBV12-5 and TRBJ1-1; D is uncertain. Trimming cost V 6 bases and J 2 bases, with 10 bases left between them. The germline gives CDR1 LGHNT, CDR2 FRNRAP. The CDR3 extends over 13 amino acids. In DNA, the CDR3 is TGTGCTAGTGGACCGCGGTATAACACTGAAGCTTTCTTT. Translating gives CASGPRYNTEAFF.

This chain connects TRBV9 to TRBJ2-6; D not certain. The CDR3 consists of 15 residues. Germline V gene sequence: CDR1 SGDLS, CDR2 YYNGEE. The V end was cut by 3 bases, the J end by 4 bases, with 11 bases between. The chain's CDR3 is CASSDEVAGANVLTF. The DNA for the CDR3 is TGTGCCAGCAGCGACGAGGTGGCGGGGGCCAACGTCCTGACTTTC.

The chain uses TRBV5-1 and TRBJ2-7; 10 bases align to TRBD2. V trimming: 0 bases; J trimming: 4 bases; junction bases outside the gene matches: 1. From germline, CDR1 is SGHRS and CDR2 YFSETQ. The length of the CDR3 is 14 residues. The CDR3 DNA reads TGCGCCAGCAGCTTGGCACTAGCGGGGTACGAGCAGTACTTC. Translation gives CASSLALAGYEQYF.

The rearrangement joins TRBV13 to TRBJ2-3, with 11 bases lining up with TRBD2. This CDR3 spans 15 amino acids. The ends lost 5 bases at V and 4 bases at J; junction bases unmatched: 5. Germline V CDR1 and CDR2: PRHDT, FYEKMQ (reference sequence). The CDR3 DNA follows: TGTGCCAGCAGCAAAACGGGACTAGCGGCAGATACGCAGTATTTT. Its protein is CASSKTGLAADTQYF. The full variable domain, completed using reference TRBV13 and TRBJ2-3, is AAGVIQSPRHLIKEKRETATLKCYPIPRHDTVYWYQQGPGQDPQFLISFYEKMQSDKGSIPDRFSAQQFSDYHSELNMSSLELGDSALYFCASSKTGLAADTQYFGPGTRLTVL.

The V call is TRBV7-2, the J call TRBJ1-2, with 8 bases lining up with TRBD1. Per germline, CDR1 SGHTA and CDR2 FQGNSA. V shed 4 bases and J 4 bases; nucleotides not matched to a gene: 2. The CDR3 sequence is 13 residues long. CDR3 loop: CASSSRGLYGYTF. The DNA of the CDR3 is TGTGCCAGCAGCTCCAGGGGGCTCTATGGCTACACCTTC.

This chain uses TRBV7-9 with TRBJ2-7; TRBD2 is a possible D gene (6 bases). This CDR3 has 13 amino acids. With 5 bases removed from V and 5 bases from J, the gap between germline ends came to 13 bases. CDR1 and CDR2 from the germline V gene are SEHNR and FQNEAQ (reference sequence). CDR3 DNA sequence: TGTGCCAGCAGCCGACCTGGAGGGGACGAGCAGTACTTC. It is translated as CASSRPGGDEQYF.

The chain combines TRBV7-9 with TRBJ1-2, with a possible D match to TRBD1 (5 bases). This CDR3 comprises 15 residues. The V and J ends lost 3 bases and 4 bases respectively, with 15 bases between them. Germline V gene lookup returns CDR1 SEHNR and CDR2 FQNEAQ (reference sequence). The CDR3 sequence: CASSLGQGISYGYTF. The CDR3, as DNA: TGTGCCAGCAGCTTGGGGCAGGGCATTTCCTATGGCTACACCTTC.

This rearrangement joins TRBV30 to TRBJ1-4; TRBD1 aligns across 12 bases. This CDR3 spans 14 amino acids. J was trimmed by 8 bases and V by 2 bases; bases with no gene match: 3. Looked up from germline, CDR1 is GTSNPN and CDR2 is SVGIG (reference sequence). The CDR3 reads CAWSRDRGQEKLFF. In nucleotides, the CDR3 is TGTGCCTGGAGTCGGGACAGGGGGCAAGAAAAACTGTTTTTT. The variable domain in full, with the rest retrieved from reference TRBV30 and TRBJ1-4, is SQTIHQWPATLVQPVGSPLSLECTVEGTSNPNLYWYRQAAGRGLQLLFYSVGIGQISSEVPQNLSASRPQDRQFILSSKKLLLSDSGFYLCAWSRDRGQEKLFFGSGTQLSVL.

This rearrangement joins TRBV4-2 to TRBJ2-7; 11 bases map to TRBD1. CDR3 length: 20 residues. Germline loops: CDR1 LGHNA, CDR2 YNFKEQ. V dropped 2 bases and J dropped 0; count of bases not matched to a gene: 15. CDR3 sequence reads: CASSQLHRTGGLLFSYEQYF. CDR3 coding DNA: TGTGCCAGCAGCCAACTTCACAGGACAGGGGGCCTATTGTTCTCCTACGAGCAGTACTTC.

V is TRBV18 and J is TRBJ2-2, with D tentatively TRBD2 (6 bases). CDR3 length: 14 amino acids. V was clipped by 3 bases and J by 5 bases, with 10 bases between them. Looked up from germline, CDR1 is KGHSH and CDR2 is LQKENI. The CDR3 bases are TGTGCCAGCTCACCGGTAGCGGCGACCGGGGAGCTGTTTTTT. Protein sequence: CASSPVAATGELFF.

This clone was counted once. V and J are TRBV6-5 and TRBJ2-7, with TRBD1 matching 7 bases. Per germline, CDR1 MNHEY and CDR2 SVGAGI. This CDR3 spans 14 amino acids. The junction had 3 bases not matched to a gene; V was cut back by 2 bases and J by 2 bases. The CDR3 reads CASSYTDRAYEQYF. CDR3 bases: TGTGCCAGCAGTTACACTGACAGGGCCTACGAGCAGTACTTC.

The genes are TRBV19 and TRBJ1-2, with 9 bases lining up with TRBD1. CDR3 length: 17 amino acids. Germline V gene lookup returns CDR1 LNHDA and CDR2 SQIVND (reference sequence). With 3 bases clipped from V and 3 bases from J, the junction kept 11 bases outside the gene matches. This CDR3 reads CASSILQGARADYGYTF. CDR3 bases: TGTGCCAGTAGTATTTTACAGGGGGCACGGGCGGACTATGGCTACACCTTC.

This chain links TRBV5-1 with TRBJ1-4, with D perhaps matching TRBD1 (5 bases). The V end was cut by 6 bases, the J end by 4 bases, with 16 bases between. The CDR3 sequence is 15 residues long. Germline-derived CDR1 and CDR2 are SGHRS and YFSETQ. The CDR3 reads CASNSGTGLNEKLFF. The CDR3 bases are TGCGCCAGCAATTCCGGCACAGGTCTTAATGAAAAACTGTTTTTT.

The chain carries TRBV15 and TRBJ1-1; 7 bases match TRBD1. This CDR3 contains 17 residues. The V and J ends lost 0 bases and 2 bases, in that order; junction bases with no gene match: 9. The germline V gene encodes CDR1 LNHNV and CDR2 YYDKDF (reference sequence). CDR3: CATSRDLTGTANTEAFF. The DNA of the CDR3 is TGTGCCACCAGCAGAGATCTCACCGGGACAGCTAACACTGAAGCTTTCTTT.